This TCR beta chain was captured by sequencing in a study of cytomegalovirus exposure and HLA in healthy donors. General study findings and limits: What was likely a sequencing artifact was a cluster of highly shared sequence variants.

It was with 60 Vbeta and 13 Jbeta primers that the PCR ran. The method was immunoSEQ multiplex PCR; TCRdb's version includes in-frame clones alone and lacks a portion of them. This sample's table has 75,000 to 95,000 clones. Concerning this clone: The target antigen is unknown.

The clonotype originates from a woman aged 55-69 years in good health and CMV-seronegative. Sequencing was done on a sample of PBMCs.

The CDR3 DNA follows: TGTGCCAGCAGCCAGCAGCTAGCGGGAGGGCTGGAGACCCAGTACTTC. Protein product: CASSQQLAGGLETQYF. The V and J genes are TRBV4-2 and TRBJ2-5, with 12 bases matching TRBD2. Looked up from germline, CDR1 is LGHNA and CDR2 is YNFKEQ. The CDR3 contains 16 residues. V gave up 3 bases and J gave up 5 bases; unmatched junction bases: 7.